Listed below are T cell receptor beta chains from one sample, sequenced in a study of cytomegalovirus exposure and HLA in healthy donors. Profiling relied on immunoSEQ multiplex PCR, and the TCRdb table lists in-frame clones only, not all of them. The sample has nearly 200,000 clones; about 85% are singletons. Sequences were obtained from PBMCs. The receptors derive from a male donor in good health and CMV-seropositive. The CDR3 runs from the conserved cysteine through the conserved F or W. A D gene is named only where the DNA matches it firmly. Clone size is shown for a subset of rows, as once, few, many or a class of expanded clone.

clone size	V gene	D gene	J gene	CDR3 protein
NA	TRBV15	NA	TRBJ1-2	CATSREGASYGYTF
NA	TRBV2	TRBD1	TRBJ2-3	CASSDLGGQTTDTQYF
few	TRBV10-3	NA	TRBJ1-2	CAIGGEGKYGYTF
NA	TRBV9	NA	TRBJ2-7	CASSFSDEQYF
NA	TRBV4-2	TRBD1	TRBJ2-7	CASSPNRGIDEQYF
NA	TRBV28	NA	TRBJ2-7	CASSVARVPYEQYF
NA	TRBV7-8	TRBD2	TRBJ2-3	CASSLVAGVTDTQYF
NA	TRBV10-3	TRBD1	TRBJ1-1	CAISENVGQGYTEAFF
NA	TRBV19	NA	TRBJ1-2	CASSPRWGGSYGYTF
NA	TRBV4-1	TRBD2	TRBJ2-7	CASSQDGERGNEQYF
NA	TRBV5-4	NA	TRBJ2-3	CASSLARKNTDTQYF
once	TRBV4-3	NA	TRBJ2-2	CASSQDRAEARMGTGELFF
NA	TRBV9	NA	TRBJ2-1	CASSVEGTQENEQFF
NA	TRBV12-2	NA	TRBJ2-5	CASRGTPPQETQYF
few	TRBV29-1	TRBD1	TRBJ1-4	CSFRDRTYEKLFF
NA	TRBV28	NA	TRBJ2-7	CASNRQQGDEQYF
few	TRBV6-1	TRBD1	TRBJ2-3	CASRQGQKDTQYF
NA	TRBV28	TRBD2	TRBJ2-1	CASSFGLAGGGGQFF
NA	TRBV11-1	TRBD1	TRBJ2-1	CASSFPRGLAHEQFF
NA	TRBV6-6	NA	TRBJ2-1	CASTEGGLPYNEQFF
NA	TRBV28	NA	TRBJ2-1	CASRPGLREQFF
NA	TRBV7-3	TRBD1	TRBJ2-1	CASSLQGANNEQFF
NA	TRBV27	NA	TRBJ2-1	CASSPTSSNEQFF
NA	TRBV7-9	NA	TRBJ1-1	CASSSLGASETEAFF
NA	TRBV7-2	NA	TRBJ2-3	CASSLVGGTDTQYF
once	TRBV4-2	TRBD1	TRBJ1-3	CASSHSLGTDSGNTIYF
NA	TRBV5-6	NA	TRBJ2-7	CASSSSGGRSEQYF
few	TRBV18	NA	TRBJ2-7	CASSLPGNYEQYF
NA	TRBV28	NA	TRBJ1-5	CASSRARQPQHF
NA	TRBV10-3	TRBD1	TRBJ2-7	CAISSLGQGFIGQYF
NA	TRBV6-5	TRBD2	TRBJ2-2	CASSRASGPTGELFF
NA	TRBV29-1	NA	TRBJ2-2	CSVTGTGGAGELFF
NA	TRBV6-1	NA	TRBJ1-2	CASSWGGLDGYTF
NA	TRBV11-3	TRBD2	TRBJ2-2	CASSPGLAGGPDTGELFF
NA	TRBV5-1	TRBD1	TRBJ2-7	CASSLQGAPYEQYF
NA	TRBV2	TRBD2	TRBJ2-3	CASTPGLAGAPDTQYF
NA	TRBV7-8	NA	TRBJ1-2	CASSLTEEGGYTF
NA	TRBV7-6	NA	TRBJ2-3	CASSLAASTDTQYF
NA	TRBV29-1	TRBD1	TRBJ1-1	CSAEGQGGPEAFF
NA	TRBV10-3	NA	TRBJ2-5	CASGEETQYF
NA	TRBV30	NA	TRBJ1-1	CAIIPWNTEAFF
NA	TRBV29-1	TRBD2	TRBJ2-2	CSVEEGLAGANTGELFF
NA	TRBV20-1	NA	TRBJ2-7	CSARVLYEQYF
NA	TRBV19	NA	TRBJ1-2	CASSVGVGAYGYTF
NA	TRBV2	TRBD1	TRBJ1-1	CASRTQGARPTEAFF
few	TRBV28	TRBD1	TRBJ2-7	CASSGPGQGPYEQYF
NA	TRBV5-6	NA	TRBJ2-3	CASSSGHLTDTQYF
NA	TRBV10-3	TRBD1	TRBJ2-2	CAISGDRDDTGELFF
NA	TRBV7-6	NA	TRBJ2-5	CASSSGLRGQETQYF